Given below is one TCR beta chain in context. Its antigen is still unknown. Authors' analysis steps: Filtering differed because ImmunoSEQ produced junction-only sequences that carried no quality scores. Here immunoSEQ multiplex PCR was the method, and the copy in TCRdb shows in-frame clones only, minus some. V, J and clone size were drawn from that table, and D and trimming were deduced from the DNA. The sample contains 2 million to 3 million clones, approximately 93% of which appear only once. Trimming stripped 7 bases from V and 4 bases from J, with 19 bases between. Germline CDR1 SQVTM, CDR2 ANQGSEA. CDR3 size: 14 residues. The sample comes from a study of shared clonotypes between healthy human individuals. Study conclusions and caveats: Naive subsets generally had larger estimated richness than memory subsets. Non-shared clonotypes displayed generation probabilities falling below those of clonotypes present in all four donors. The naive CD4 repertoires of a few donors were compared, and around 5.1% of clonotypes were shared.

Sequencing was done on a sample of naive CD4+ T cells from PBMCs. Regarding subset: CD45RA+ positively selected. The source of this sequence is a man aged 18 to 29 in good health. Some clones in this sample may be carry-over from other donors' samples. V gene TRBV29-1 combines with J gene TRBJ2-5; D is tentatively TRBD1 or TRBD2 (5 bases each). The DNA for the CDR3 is TGCAGCGCGCCCCGGGACGGGATTCGAGAGACCCAGTACTTC. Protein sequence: CSAPRDGIRETQYF.